The 21 T cell receptor beta chains reported below all come from one sample, sequenced in a study of vaccination effects on CD4 cells after COVID-19. The method was immunoSEQ multiplex PCR; TCRdb's version includes in-frame clones alone and lacks a portion of them. The table shows approximately 40,000 clones, with roughly two thirds occurring only once. Antigen-specific CD4+ T cell clonotypes were called by their expansion after viral peptide-pool culture in ViraFEST. CD4+ T cells were isolated after approximately 10 days of culture. None of the vaccinated had previously contracted SARS-CoV-2, and their nucleocapsid antibodies tested negative. For these TCRs, the target antigens are not known. Sequenced material: CD4+ T cells from PBMCs cultured with SARS-CoV-2 spike peptides, taken before COVID-19 vaccination. These receptors came from a human donor who received a COVID-19 vaccine.

The chain couples TRBV10-3 to TRBJ2-7, with D maybe TRBD1 (6 bases). The V and J ends lost 7 bases and 0 bases respectively, with 10 bases between them. CDR3 length: 13 amino acids. CDR1 and CDR2 (germline): ENHRY, SYGVKD. The CDR3 spells CAIKSRGSYEQYF. CDR3 coding DNA: TGTGCCATCAAAAGCAGGGGCTCCTACGAGCAGTACTTC.

This chain connects TRBV27 to TRBJ2-7; D is unresolved. The CDR3 loop spans 15 amino acids. Germline V lookup: CDR1 MNHEY, CDR2 SMNVEV (reference sequence). The germline V and J ends were trimmed by 4 bases and 0 bases, with 13 bases remaining between them. The CDR3 region has the DNA TGTGCCAGCAGTTCGCGGCCCTACCTCTCCTACGAGCAGTACTTC. Protein: CASSSRPYLSYEQYF.

The genes are TRBV28 and TRBJ2-7; D is possibly TRBD2 (6 bases). Germline assignment: CDR1 MDHEN and CDR2 SYDVKM. The CDR3 spans 14 residues. Trimming stripped 8 bases from V and 4 bases from J, with 18 bases between. CDR3 sequence reads: CASGTLSPLYEQYF. CDR3 DNA sequence: TGTGCCAGCGGGACTTTGTCTCCCTTGTACGAGCAGTACTTC.

The rearrangement links TRBV9 to TRBJ1-1, with a possible D match to TRBD1 (6 bases). Germline CDR1 and CDR2: SGDLS and YYNGEE. Trimming pared 0 bases from V and 2 bases from J, leaving 11 bases between. This CDR3 has 15 residues. The CDR3 coding sequence is TGTGCCAGCAGCGTAGTGGGGGCTGGTAACACTGAAGCTTTCTTT. It translates to CASSVVGAGNTEAFF.

The rearrangement uses TRBV10-3 and TRBJ2-1; 12 bases line up with TRBD1. This CDR3 has 16 residues. Germline-derived CDR1 and CDR2 are ENHRY and SYGVKD. Trimming took 2 bases from V and 10 from J; bases not matched to a gene: 9. CDR3 in DNA: TGTGCCATCAGTGAGGGGAGGGACAGGGGGCCGGGCGAGCAGTTCTTC. Translation: CAISEGRDRGPGEQFF.

This chain links TRBV6-5 with TRBJ2-1; D unclear. The ends were cut back, 5 bases at V and 5 bases at J, with 16 bases in the middle. CDR3 size: 15 residues. The germline V gene encodes CDR1 MNHEY and CDR2 SVGAGI. CDR3 protein: CASSPSGLANNEQFF. CDR3 in DNA: TGTGCCAGCAGTCCCTCCGGTTTGGCAAACAATGAGCAGTTCTTC.

The V and J genes are TRBV4-3 and TRBJ1-1, with 8 bases identical to TRBD1. J lost 4 bases, V lost 0 bases, and 1 base had no gene match. Germline assignment: CDR1 LGHNA and CDR2 YSLEER. This CDR3 comprises 14 residues. This CDR3 reads CASSQDTGGTEAFF. CDR3 sequence (DNA): TGCGCCAGCAGCCAAGATACAGGGGGCACTGAAGCTTTCTTT.

This clone has just a few counts. The V call is TRBV19, the J call TRBJ1-1; no firm D call. Trimming cost V 5 bases and J 0 bases, with 13 bases left between them. Germline CDR1 and CDR2: LNHDA and SQIVND (reference sequence). This CDR3 spans 15 amino acids. CDR3 amino acids: CASSLQAFMNTEAFF. The CDR3 bases are TGTGCCAGTAGTCTTCAAGCCTTCATGAACACTGAAGCTTTCTTT.

The genes are TRBV2 and TRBJ2-7; 7 bases match TRBD1. The CDR3 spans 13 residues. The trim removed 6 bases at V and 3 bases at J, leaving 5 bases unmatched. Per germline, CDR1 SNHLY and CDR2 FYNNEI. The CDR3 DNA is TGTGCCAGCAGGCGCCGGGACAGCTACGAGCAGTACTTC. Encoded protein: CASRRRDSYEQYF.

This chain joins TRBV5-4 and TRBJ1-2, with D tentatively TRBD1 (5 bases). The CDR3 has 13 residues. Trimming left V 1 base short and J 5 bases short, with 9 bases between. Germline V lookup: CDR1 SGHNT, CDR2 YYREEE (reference sequence). The CDR3 DNA is TGTGCCAGCAGCTTGTATGGGGGTTATGGCTACACCTTC. It encodes CASSLYGGYGYTF.

This chain connects TRBV12-5 to TRBJ1-1, with D hard to call. V was trimmed by 1 base and J by 1 base, leaving 1 base between them. Germline V CDR1 and CDR2: LGHNT, FRNRAP. The CDR3 has 12 residues. The CDR3 sequence: CASGLGNTEAFF. CDR3 coding DNA: TGTGCTAGTGGTTTGGGGAACACTGAAGCTTTCTTT.

The J gene is TRBJ1-6, the V gene TRBV4-2; D gene uncertain. Per the germline V gene, CDR1 is LGHNA and CDR2 is YNFKEQ. Trimming removed 1 base from V and 5 bases from J, with 12 bases in between. The CDR3 covers 16 residues. CDR3 coding DNA: TGTGCCAGCAGCCAAGTGAAAAGGTATGATAATTCACCCCTCCACTTT. Amino acid sequence: CASSQVKRYDNSPLHF.

V gene TRBV6-6 combines with J gene TRBJ2-7; 8 bases line up with TRBD1. Trimming cost V 6 bases and J 9 bases; bases outside gene matches: 10. CDR3 length: 13 residues. In germline, CDR1 is MNHNY, CDR2 SVGAGI (reference sequence). This CDR3 is CASSGSDRERQYF. CDR3 DNA: TGTGCCAGCAGCGGCTCGGACAGGGAAAGGCAGTACTTC.

The chain links TRBV2 to TRBJ1-1; perhaps TRBD1 as D (6 bases). V was trimmed by 2 bases and J by 1 base, leaving 14 bases between them. CDR3 length equals 16 residues. Germline loops: CDR1 SNHLY, CDR2 FYNNEI. The CDR3 coding sequence is TGTGCCAGCAGTGAAACAGTGGGGGGCCGGAACACTGAAGCTTTCTTT. Translation gives CASSETVGGRNTEAFF.

The V and J genes are TRBV7-8 and TRBJ2-3; no clear D gene. Between the trimmed V and J ends, which lost 4 bases and 2 bases, there was a span of 19 bases. Germline V gene data show CDR1 as SGHVS and CDR2 as FQNEAQ. The CDR3 is 17 residues long. This CDR3 reads CASSSPPKGWNTDTQYF. CDR3 DNA sequence: TGTGCCAGCAGCTCCCCGCCTAAAGGGTGGAACACAGATACGCAGTATTTT.

This chain connects TRBV28 to TRBJ1-6, with 7 positions matching TRBD1. The CDR3 is made up of 15 amino acids. Trimming took 4 bases from V and 10 from J; bases not matched to a gene: 10. Germline V CDR1 and CDR2: MDHEN, SYDVKM. The CDR3 reads CASSSSDRVRSPLHF. As DNA, the CDR3 is TGTGCCAGCAGTTCTTCTGACAGGGTCCGCTCACCCCTCCACTTT.

This clone showed up just a few times. The chain has TRBV5-1 and TRBJ2-1, with 8 bases that match TRBD1. V lost 0 bases, J lost 8 bases, and 4 bases stayed unmatched. CDR1 and CDR2 from the germline V gene are SGHRS and YFSETQ. The CDR3 loop spans 14 amino acids. DNA for the CDR3: TGCGCCAGCAGCTTGGTCGACAGGGGCGATGAGCAGTTCTTC. Encoded protein: CASSLVDRGDEQFF.

This clone appeared a single time. An end of the junction differs from the germline gene, which may be a read error. The V and J genes are TRBV7-7 and TRBJ2-5; 11 bases agree with TRBD2. Germline V lookup: CDR1 SSHAT, CDR2 FNYEAQ (reference sequence). The CDR3 extends over 16 amino acids. CDR3 nucleotides: TGTGCTAGCAGCTTAGTTAGCGGGGGGGCCGGTGAGACCCAGTACTTC. This sequence encodes CASSLVSGGAGETQYF.

The J gene is TRBJ1-5, the V gene TRBV28; TRBD1 agrees at 7 bases. The V and J ends lost 6 bases and 9 bases, in that order; junction bases with no gene match: 11. CDR1 is MDHEN and CDR2 is SYDVKM in the germline V gene. This CDR3 spans 14 amino acids. CDR3: CASRRTGPNMPQHF. The CDR3 DNA follows: TGTGCCAGCAGGCGGACAGGCCCCAATATGCCCCAGCATTTT.

The V gene is TRBV5-4, the J gene TRBJ1-1, with D unclear. Deletions cut 2 bases from V and 1 base from J, with 9 bases between. Germline CDR1 SGHNT, CDR2 YYREEE (reference sequence). The CDR3 extends over 14 amino acids. Here the CDR3 DNA reads TGTGCCAGCAGCTTCGAAGGGCGGAACACTGAAGCTTTCTTT. Translating gives CASSFEGRNTEAFF.

This chain joins TRBV19 and TRBJ1-3; the D gene is possibly TRBD1 (5 bases). CDR3 length equals 14 residues. Looked up from germline, CDR1 is LNHDA and CDR2 is SQIVND (reference sequence). V was pared by 10 bases and J by 7 bases, with 20 bases between. CDR3 coding DNA: TGTGCCACCCGGGACTCCAGAACCCCTAACACCATATATTTT. Translated: CATRDSRTPNTIYF.